Following are 27 T cell receptor beta chains from one sample sequenced in a study of blood T cells in healthy people across ages. Alongside a J-beta primer mix, a sample-barcoded 5' primer served in a second PCR lasting about 7 to 11 cycles. From the 5' RACE reads, TCRdb called clonotypes with MiXCR, one entry per CDR3 protein. This table holds hundreds of thousands of distinct CDR3 sequences, around 48% found once. Sequences were obtained from blood. The source of these receptors is a man older than 75 in good health.

J is TRBJ2-5 and V is TRBV7-9, with 8 bases lining up with TRBD2. CDR3 length: 14 amino acids. Trimming removed 7 bases from V and 11 bases from J; junction bases left unmatched: 15. Germline V gene sequence: CDR1 SEHNR, CDR2 FQNEAQ (reference sequence). CDR3 DNA sequence: TGTGCCAGCACAAGACTAGCGCGATCCAATGAGCAGTACTTC. Amino acids: CASTRLARSNEQYF.

CDR3 protein: CASSRSSTDTQYF. The CDR3 DNA is TGTGCCAGCTCGCGCAGTAGCACAGATACGCAGTATTTT. The chain recombines TRBV12-3 or TRBV12-4 with TRBJ2-3; no clear D gene. The CDR3 runs to 13 residues. Trimming pared 8 bases from V and 0 bases from J, leaving 9 bases between.

This clonotype has only a few counts. The V call is TRBV20-1, the J call TRBJ2-7; D possibly matches TRBD1 or TRBD2 (5 bases each). V was trimmed by 5 bases and J by 0 bases, leaving 8 bases between them. The CDR3 extends over 12 amino acids. The germline gives CDR1 DFQATT, CDR2 SNEGSKA (reference sequence). The CDR3 loop is CSALRGSYEQYF. The CDR3 bases are TGCAGTGCTCTGAGGGGCTCCTACGAGCAGTACTTC.

The CDR3 nucleotides are TGCAGCGTTGTGCCCGGGGGACGCTGCGAGCAGTACTTC. Its protein product is CSVVPGGRCEQYF. The chain is built from TRBV29-1 and TRBJ2-7, with D possibly being TRBD2 (6 bases). This CDR3 has 13 residues. Germline-derived CDR1 and CDR2 are SQVTM and ANQGSEA. With 4 bases removed from V and 6 bases from J, the gap between germline ends came to 16 bases.

Turning to this clonotype: This may be a read error: a much more frequent sequence differs by one nucleotide. The genes are TRBV6-5 and TRBJ2-5; D may be TRBD1 or TRBD2 (5 bases each). Germline V gene sequence: CDR1 MNHEY, CDR2 SVGAGI. V was clipped by 7 bases and J by 11 bases, with 14 bases between them. The CDR3 runs to 11 residues. CDR3 residues: CASTRDHEQYF. The CDR3 nucleotides read TGTGCCAGCACTCGGGACCATGAGCAGTACTTC.

This chain uses TRBV6-5 with TRBJ2-5; TRBD2 matches at 8 bases. CDR3 length equals 14 residues. Germline trimming cut 8 bases from V and 11 bases from J; bases unmatched to any gene: 16. Germline V gene lookup returns CDR1 MNHEY and CDR2 SVGAGI. The CDR3 reads CASGFPGLDHEQYF. The CDR3 DNA follows: TGTGCCAGCGGTTTTCCGGGACTAGACCATGAGCAGTACTTC.

This chain links TRBV20-1 with TRBJ2-7; 7 bases match TRBD1. Looked up from germline, CDR1 is DFQATT and CDR2 is SNEGSKA (reference sequence). After removal of 3 bases from V and 4 bases from J, the junction contained 6 bases not matched to a gene. This CDR3 has 13 amino acids. CDR3 loop: CSARETGQYEQYF. Here the CDR3 DNA reads TGCAGTGCTAGGGAGACAGGGCAGTACGAGCAGTACTTC.

This rearrangement joins TRBV7-3 to TRBJ2-1; D is uncertain. Trimming took off 5 bases at V and 9 bases at J, with 14 bases between the two ends. The germline V gene encodes CDR1 SGHTA and CDR2 FQGTGA. CDR3 length: 13 residues. CDR3 protein: CASSPSPGGEQFF. CDR3 bases: TGTGCCAGCAGCCCATCGCCTGGCGGTGAGCAGTTCTTC.

In DNA, the CDR3 is TGCAGTGCTAGTGGTGCGGGAGGTCACCCAGATACGCAGTATTTT. Protein sequence: CSASGAGGHPDTQYF. The chain employs TRBV20-1 and TRBJ2-3; 8 bases are shared with TRBD2. From germline, CDR1 is DFQATT and CDR2 SNEGSKA (reference sequence). The CDR3 runs to 15 residues. V lost 3 bases, J lost 4 bases, and 9 bases stayed unmatched.

This chain connects TRBV29-1 to TRBJ2-5; TRBD2 might be the D (6 bases). This CDR3 region has 13 residues. V gave up 8 bases and J gave up 2 bases, with 15 bases separating them. The germline gives CDR1 SQVTM, CDR2 ANQGSEA. CDR3 sequence reads: CSTKTRSQETQYF. The CDR3 bases are TGCAGCACTAAGACTAGAAGTCAAGAGACCCAGTACTTC. The full variable domain, rest sourced from reference TRBV29-1 and TRBJ2-5, is SAVISQKPSRDICQRGTSLTIQCQVDSQVTMMFWYRQQPGQSLTLIATANQGSEATYESGFVIDKFPISRPNLTFSTLTVSNMSPEDSSIYLCSTKTRSQETQYFGPGTRLLVL.

This chain connects TRBV20-1 to TRBJ1-2; D unclear. The V gene's germline CDR1 is DFQATT and CDR2 SNEGSKA (reference sequence). Trimming shortened V by 3 bases and J by 8 bases, and 7 bases separated the two germline ends. This CDR3 region has 10 residues. This CDR3 is CSARERGYTF. CDR3 coding DNA: TGCAGTGCTAGGGAACGGGGCTACACCTTC.

In this sample, this clonotype turned up once. V and J are TRBV12-3 or TRBV12-4 and TRBJ2-1, with 10 nucleotides matching TRBD1. V lost 6 bases and J lost 8; bases outside the gene matches: 7. This CDR3 region has 14 residues. CDR3: CASSPVGTGDEQFF. Written as DNA, the CDR3 is TGTGCCAGCAGCCCAGTGGGGACAGGGGATGAGCAGTTCTTC.

The chain uses TRBV30 and TRBJ2-5, with D unclear. This CDR3 has 11 amino acids. Germline V gene sequence: CDR1 GTSNPN, CDR2 SVGIG (reference sequence). Trimming stripped 4 bases from V and 1 base from J, with 4 bases between. This CDR3 is CAWTSQETQYF. The CDR3 DNA reads as TGTGCCTGGACTAGCCAAGAGACCCAGTACTTC.

The sample holds many counts of this clonotype. The chain couples TRBV6-6 to TRBJ2-3; D might be TRBD2 (5 bases). V was trimmed by 7 bases and J by 5 bases, leaving 7 bases between them. This CDR3 is 11 amino acids long. In germline, CDR1 is MNHNY, CDR2 SVGAGI (reference sequence). The CDR3 spells CASTRGDTQYF. CDR3 nucleotide sequence: TGTGCCAGCACTCGGGGAGATACGCAGTATTTT.

This clonotype was seen once. V is TRBV20-1 and J is TRBJ2-3; D assignment may be TRBD1 or TRBD2 (5 bases each). Germline V CDR1 and CDR2: DFQATT, SNEGSKA (reference sequence). The CDR3 extends over 13 amino acids. Trimming took off 2 bases at V and 4 bases at J, with 10 bases between the two ends. CDR3 protein: CSARTGAADTQYF. CDR3 nucleotides: TGCAGTGCTAGAACCGGGGCGGCAGATACGCAGTATTTT.

This chain uses TRBV2 with TRBJ1-2; no clear D gene. The CDR3 loop spans 13 amino acids. Between the trimmed V and J ends, which lost 0 bases and 6 bases, there was a span of 8 bases. The germline V gene encodes CDR1 SNHLY and CDR2 FYNNEI. The CDR3: CASSEAGRDGYTF. For the CDR3, the DNA is TGTGCCAGCAGTGAAGCCGGGCGGGATGGCTACACCTTC.

There are a few counts of this clonotype. The rearrangement links TRBV6-5 to TRBJ2-7; tentative D call: TRBD1 (5 bases). V lost 6 bases and J lost 4, with 16 bases in between. Germline-derived CDR1 and CDR2 are MNHEY and SVGAGI. The CDR3 is 14 residues long. For the CDR3, the DNA is TGTGCCAGCAGGCCTCCCGGACACGGATACGAGCAGTACTTC. Its protein is CASRPPGHGYEQYF.

The genes are TRBV6-1 and TRBJ2-1, with D perhaps TRBD2 (5 bases). CDR3 size: 15 residues. Trimming removed 3 bases at V and 10 bases at J, with 19 bases between. Germline values: CDR1 MNHNS, CDR2 SASEGT. The CDR3 bases are TGTGCCAGCAGTGATTCGCGGGTTTATAAGAACGAGCAGTTCTTC. Translation: CASSDSRVYKNEQFF.

V and J are TRBV5-1 and TRBJ2-1; D unresolved. V lost 0 bases, J lost 10 bases, and 8 bases lay in between. Per the germline V gene, CDR1 is SGHRS and CDR2 is YFSETQ. The CDR3 contains 12 residues. CDR3 bases: TGCGCCAGCAGCTTGGGCAGTCGGGAGCAGTTCTTC. Translated, it gives CASSLGSREQFF.

V is TRBV7-2 and J is TRBJ2-1, with D unresolved. Deletions cut 5 bases from V and 13 bases from J, with 24 bases between. The CDR3 extends over 15 amino acids. Germline CDR1 and CDR2: SGHTA and FQGNSA. Here the CDR3 reads CASSPVAGGEETQFF. DNA for the CDR3: TGTGCCAGCAGCCCCGTGGCTGGCGGAGAAGAGACCCAGTTCTTC.

The chain employs TRBV20-1 and TRBJ1-2, with D tentatively TRBD1 (6 bases). This CDR3 is built from 13 residues. Trimming removed 6 bases from V and 4 bases from J, with 15 bases in between. Germline values: CDR1 DFQATT, CDR2 SNEGSKA (reference sequence). The CDR3 region is CSAPGQSGYGYTF. For the CDR3, the DNA is TGCAGTGCGCCAGGACAGTCAGGCTATGGCTACACCTTC.

This clonotype was recorded a few times. The genes are TRBV7-9 and TRBJ2-7, with D perhaps TRBD1 (6 bases). The V and J ends lost 7 bases and 3 bases respectively, with 16 bases between them. CDR1 and CDR2 (germline): SEHNR, FQNEAQ (reference sequence). This CDR3 is 14 amino acids long. CDR3 region: CASNQQGRNYEQYF. CDR3 DNA: TGTGCCAGCAACCAACAGGGACGGAACTACGAGCAGTACTTC.

The V gene is TRBV20-1, the J gene TRBJ2-1, with 8 bases fitting TRBD1. The germline gives CDR1 DFQATT, CDR2 SNEGSKA (reference sequence). V trimming: 5 bases; J trimming: 8 bases; junction bases outside the gene matches: 11. The CDR3 runs 14 residues. The DNA of the CDR3 is TGCAGTGCTCGACAGGGGATTTCAGTCGATGAGCAGTTCTTC. It codes for CSARQGISVDEQFF.

The chain is built from TRBV11-2 and TRBJ1-2, with TRBD1 matching over 7 bases. CDR1 is SGHAT and CDR2 is FQNNGV in the germline V gene. Losses at the gene ends were 4 bases for V and 6 bases for J; bases not matched to a gene: 11. This CDR3 comprises 15 residues. The CDR3 coding sequence is TGTGCCAGCAGCTCCAACCGGGACAGCGAGCATGGCTACACCTTC. This codes for CASSSNRDSEHGYTF. Based on the CDR3 plus reference TRBV11-2 and TRBJ1-2, the full variable domain is EAGVAQSPRYKIIEKRQSVAFWCNPISGHATLYWYQQILGQGPKLLIQFQNNGVVDDSQLPKDRFSAERLKGVDSTLKIQPAKLEDSAVYLCASSSNRDSEHGYTFGSGTRLTVV.

V gene TRBV28 combines with J gene TRBJ1-5, with 10 bases matching TRBD1. The V and J ends lost 4 bases and 5 bases, in that order; junction bases with no gene match: 8. CDR1 is MDHEN and CDR2 is SYDVKM in the germline V gene. The CDR3 is made up of 16 amino acids. This CDR3 is CASSSPTDRGHQPQHF. CDR3 sequence (DNA): TGTGCCAGCAGTTCACCGACAGACAGGGGGCATCAGCCCCAGCATTTT. The variable domain in full, completed from reference TRBV28 and TRBJ1-5, reads DVKVTQSSRYLVKRTGEKVFLECVQDMDHENMFWYRQDPGLGLRLIYFSYDVKMKEKGDIPEGYSVSREKKERFSLILESASTNQTSMYLCASSSPTDRGHQPQHFGDGTRLSIL.

This rearrangement joins TRBV20-1 to TRBJ1-2; D ambiguous. This CDR3 contains 15 residues. Germline CDR1 DFQATT, CDR2 SNEGSKA (reference sequence). V lost 0 bases, J lost 8 bases, and 19 bases lay in between. The CDR3 nucleotides read TGCAGTGCTAGAGATGTTCAAGAGGGCTTGAGGGGCTACACCTTC. Amino acid sequence: CSARDVQEGLRGYTF.

This clonotype showed up just a few times. The chain links TRBV20-1 to TRBJ2-3; D may be TRBD1 or TRBD2 (6 bases each). The CDR3 covers 17 residues. Trimming stripped 0 bases from V and 4 bases from J, with 20 bases between. Germline loops: CDR1 DFQATT, CDR2 SNEGSKA (reference sequence). In nucleotides, the CDR3 is TGCAGTGCTAGAGAGGTCCAGGGGAGGTCGCATGCAGATACGCAGTATTTT. It is translated as CSAREVQGRSHADTQYF.